This TCR beta chain appears in the sequencing data of a study of blood T cells in healthy people across ages. Combining a sample-barcoded 5' primer with a J-beta primer mix, a second PCR ran for about 6 to 12 cycles. Using its own MiXCR run on the 5' RACE reads, TCRdb lists one record per CDR3 protein. Among approximately 1,700,000 distinct CDR3 sequences listed, approximately 40% were seen once. This clonotype has more than one count but fewer than ten. Healthy Caucasians from Russia aged roughly 6 to 95 served as donors. Each sample gave at least 6.5 million isolated PBMCs. Extraction yielded at least 5 micrograms of total RNA per sample. The TCR comes from a human donor in good health. Material for sequencing was blood.

CDR3: CASSLAAGEKLFF. CDR3 nucleotide sequence: TGTGCCAGCAGCTTAGCGGCGGGCGAAAAACTGTTTTTT. V is TRBV7-2 and J is TRBJ1-4; unclear D gene. The CDR3 spans 13 residues. Trimming stripped 0 bases from V and 8 bases from J, with 7 bases between. Germline V lookup: CDR1 SGHTA, CDR2 FQGNSA.